These T cell receptor beta chains were read from a single sample in a study of shared clonotypes between healthy human individuals. The data were produced by immunoSEQ multiplex PCR, yet TCRdb's version contains in-frame clones alone and is incomplete. The data show about 2.4 million clones, 80% to 95% seen once. Material for sequencing was naive CD4+ T cells from PBMCs. These receptor sequences come from a man aged 18 to 29 in good health. Some clones in this sample may be carry-over from other donors' samples. Both conserved end residues are part of each CDR3. The order of the fields is J gene, clone size, V gene, D gene, CDR3 DNA, CDR3 protein. A D gene is named only where the DNA matches it firmly. A clone size is listed for some rows: how often the clone was seen (once, few, many), or a class if it is expanded.

TRBJ1-2 . TRBV7-9 . TGTGCCAGCAGCTCTGTCGGAGGGATCTATGGCTACACCTTC CASSSVGGIYGYTF
TRBJ2-2 . TRBV7-9 . TGTGCCAGCAGACTTTCGGCGATAGACACCGGGGAGCTGTTTTTT CASRLSAIDTGELFF
TRBJ2-5 . TRBV2 . TGTGCCAGCACCGGCGGCTCCCGGGAGACCCAGTACTTC CASTGGSRETQYF
TRBJ2-1 . TRBV28 . TGTGCCAGCAGTTCGGGCGGGGACAGTGACAATGAGCAGTTCTTC CASSSGGDSDNEQFF
TRBJ2-2 . TRBV5-1 TRBD2 TGCGCCAGCAGCCTACTAGCGGGAGAACCCGGGGAGCTGTTTTTT CASSLLAGEPGELFF
TRBJ2-1 . TRBV5-1 TRBD2 TGCGCCAGCAGCCCCCAGGGACTAGCGGGAGTGAGTGAGCAGTTCTTC CASSPQGLAGVSEQFF
TRBJ2-7 . TRBV21-1 . TGTGCCAGCAAGCCTCCGATAGGGGGAGGGCAGGACGAGCAGTACTTC CASKPPIGGGQDEQYF
TRBJ2-7 once TRBV6-5 TRBD1 TGTGCCAGCACCCGGGCAGGGGGCTTCTACGAGCAGTACTTC CASTRAGGFYEQYF
TRBJ2-5 . TRBV4-2 TRBD1 TGTGCCAGCAGCCTAACCCAGACAGGGATGGAGACCCAGTACTTC CASSLTQTGMETQYF
TRBJ2-2 . TRBV10-3 . TGTGCCATCAGTGACAGGGGAACCGGGGAGCTGTTTTTT CAISDRGTGELFF
TRBJ2-1 once TRBV6-5 TRBD2 TGTGCCAGCAGACCAGCGGGAGGGCCTAATGAGCAGTTCTTC CASRPAGGPNEQFF
TRBJ2-7 . TRBV6-1 . TGTGCCAGCAGTGGACGGTACTTACACCTAACAAGCTCCTACGAGCAGTACTTC CASSGRYLHLTSSYEQYF
TRBJ1-1 . TRBV11-3 . TGTGCCAGCAGCTCCGTGGGGGGGACTGAAGCTTTCTTT CASSSVGGTEAFF
TRBJ2-5 . TRBV5-1 TRBD2 TGCGCCAGCAGCCGTGCGGGAGGGGTCGGGGAGACCCAGTACTTC CASSRAGGVGETQYF
TRBJ2-6 once TRBV21-1 . TGTGCCAGCAGCAAAGGGGAACCGCACAGCTCTGGGGCCAACGTCCTGACTTTC CASSKGEPHSSGANVLTF
TRBJ2-7 . TRBV7-9 . TGTGCCAGCAGCTTGGGCGGTTGGAATCTCGACGAGCAGTACTTC CASSLGGWNLDEQYF
TRBJ2-5 . TRBV2 TRBD2 TGTGCCAGCCGGCTAGCGGGAGCAGAGACCCAGTACTTC CASRLAGAETQYF
TRBJ2-5 . TRBV5-1 TRBD1 TGCGCCAGCAGCTCGGGACAGCCTAAAGAGACCCAGTACTTC CASSSGQPKETQYF
TRBJ1-3 once TRBV7-2 . TGTGCCAGCAGCCCTAGGGGGATAGTCTCTGGAAACACCATATATTTT CASSPRGIVSGNTIYF
TRBJ1-5 . TRBV7-9 TRBD1 TGTGCCAGCAGCTTGGGACAGGGGAACAATCAGCCCCAGCATTTT CASSLGQGNNQPQHF
TRBJ2-7 . TRBV7-9 . TGTGCCAGCAGCTTATGGCCAGCCTACGAGCAGTACTTC CASSLWPAYEQYF
TRBJ2-1 . TRBV5-8 . TGTGCCAGCAGCTTGCGGAATGAGCAGTTCTTC CASSLRNEQFF
TRBJ2-2 . TRBV18 TRBD1 TGTGCCAGCTCACCAGGGACAGCCCACGTTGGGGAGCTGTTTTTT CASSPGTAHVGELFF
TRBJ2-1 . TRBV19 TRBD2 TGTGCCAGTAGTATCGGTCTAGCGGGGCCCTACAATGAGCAGTTCTTC CASSIGLAGPYNEQFF
TRBJ1-2 . TRBV5-1 . TGCGCCAGCAGCTCGGGACGGTACAGAAACTATGGCTACACCTTC CASSSGRYRNYGYTF
TRBJ1-1 . TRBV6-5 . TGTGCCAGCAGTTACTCGAGGTCCCCTCCGCAAGCTTTCTTT CASSYSRSPPQAFF
TRBJ2-7 . TRBV4-1 TRBD2 TGCGCCAGCAGCCAGCCCGGGGCGGGAGGCTACGAGCAGTACTTC CASSQPGAGGYEQYF
TRBJ2-7 . TRBV5-4 . TGTGCCAGCAGTTACAAGACAGCTACCTACGAGCAGTACTTC CASSYKTATYEQYF
TRBJ2-7 . TRBV19 . TGTGCCAGTAGTATCCCGGGTTTCGAGCAGTACTTC CASSIPGFEQYF
TRBJ2-3 . TRBV28 . TGTGCCAGCACCTCCCCTGGAGGGACTAGCACAGATACGCAGTATTTT CASTSPGGTSTDTQYF
TRBJ1-2 . TRBV28 . TGTGCCAGCAGTTTATTGGGGGCGAACGGCTACACCTTC CASSLLGANGYTF
TRBJ2-2 . TRBV4-2 . TGTGCCAGCAGCCCCAAGGGGGGAGGGCCCGGCGGGGAGCTGTTTTTT CASSPKGGGPGGELFF
TRBJ2-1 once TRBV28 TRBD2 TGTGCCAGCAGTTTTCCATTAGCGGGAGGTCTCCACAATGAGCAGTTCTTC CASSFPLAGGLHNEQFF
TRBJ2-7 once TRBV13 . TGTGCCAGCAGCTTAAGGGCGTTCGAGCAGTACTTC CASSLRAFEQYF
TRBJ2-7 . TRBV28 . TGTGCCAGCCTCCCGCAGGCGACTACCTACGAGCAGTACTTC CASLPQATTYEQYF
TRBJ1-1 . TRBV7-9 . TGTGCCAGCAGCTTGAACAATATAAGAGCTTTCTTT CASSLNNIRAFF
TRBJ2-1 . TRBV9 . TGTGCCAGCAGCGTAGGCAATCGATGGAGCTCCTACAATGAGCAGTTCTTC CASSVGNRWSSYNEQFF
TRBJ2-1 once TRBV4-1 . TGCGCCAGCAGCCCGGGCGGGACGGGACCCTACAATGAGCAGTTCTTC CASSPGGTGPYNEQFF
TRBJ1-2 . TRBV6-6 . TGTGCCAGCAGTTACTCGCCAGATGGTGGCTACACCTTC CASSYSPDGGYTF
TRBJ2-1 . TRBV19 TRBD2 TGTGCCAGTAGTATTGGCCTAGCGGGGATAAGGAGCTCCTACAATGAGCAGTTCTTC CASSIGLAGIRSSYNEQFF
TRBJ2-1 . TRBV4-2 . TGTGCCAGCAGCCTACAGACTGGCGATGGGCAGTTCTTC CASSLQTGDGQFF
TRBJ1-3 . TRBV6-5 . TGTGCCAGCAGATCAGCCACCTCTGGAAACACCATATATTTT CASRSATSGNTIYF
TRBJ1-1 . TRBV11-2 . TGTGCCAGCAGCTCGAACAGGGTGTTCATGAACACTGAAGCTTTCTTT CASSSNRVFMNTEAFF
TRBJ1-5 once TRBV2 . TGTGCCAGCACCTCGGGAGCTGGGGCCCAGCATTTT CASTSGAGAQHF
TRBJ1-2 . TRBV28 . TGTGCCAGCAGCCAGGGTGCCGGCTACACCTTC CASSQGAGYTF
TRBJ1-5 . TRBV2 . TGTGCCAGCAGAGCTACAGGGCAGGCTCAGCCCCAGCATTTT CASRATGQAQPQHF
TRBJ1-5 once TRBV5-6 TRBD1 TGTGCCAGCAGCTTGTTGGGGACAGGGGTTAGCAATCAGCCCCAGCATTTT CASSLLGTGVSNQPQHF
TRBJ2-1 . TRBV4-3 . TGCGCCAGCAGCCCCGGTTACTACAATGAGCAGTTCTTC CASSPGYYNEQFF
TRBJ1-2 . TRBV28 . TGTGCCAGCAGTTTATACGGGGGCTCATATGGCTACACCTTC CASSLYGGSYGYTF
TRBJ2-4 . TRBV5-3 . TGTGCCAGAGTCGATCCTCGCAGATTTGGACAGCCTGAAGCCAAAAACATTCAGTACTTC CARVDPRRFGQPEAKNIQYF
TRBJ1-3 . TRBV5-1 TRBD1 TGCGCCAGCAGCTTGGACAGGGGGACTGGAAACACCATATATTTT CASSLDRGTGNTIYF
TRBJ2-3 . TRBV19 . TGTGCCAGTAGTATGAGCGGCGGCCGAGATACGCAGTATTTT CASSMSGGRDTQYF
TRBJ2-1 . TRBV6-1 . TGTGCCAGCAGTGAACTCGACTCAGACAATGAGCAGTTCTTC CASSELDSDNEQFF
TRBJ2-7 . TRBV18 . TGTGCCAGCTCACCAACTCCCAGACTAGGGCGCAGCTCCGAGCAGTACTTC CASSPTPRLGRSSEQYF
TRBJ2-1 . TRBV7-3 TRBD2 TGTGCCAGCAGCTTATTAGCGGGGAGCTCCTACAATGAGCAGTTCTTC CASSLLAGSSYNEQFF